This TCR beta chain stems from a study of blood T cell repertoires in COVID-19. Original processing methods: Researchers report that nucleated cell counts were estimated from reference gene primer amplification. Profiled with immunoSEQ multiplex PCR; TCRdb holds only in-frame clones, not every one. Clone size and V and J calls were adopted from that table, with D and trimming inferred from the DNA. The data show over 200,000 clones, roughly 86% seen once. This CDR3 comprises 17 residues. From germline, CDR1 is SGHRS and CDR2 YFSETQ. V was clipped by 3 bases and J by 8 bases; unmatched bases: 14. The rearrangement links TRBV5-1 to TRBJ1-6, with TRBD1 matching 7 bases. The sample consisted of peripheral blood. The receptor was derived from a woman aged 60-75 years with acute or convalescent COVID-19. CDR3 in DNA: TGCGCCAGCAGCTCTACCCCAATCGACAGGGATTATTCACCCCTCCACTTT. It specifies CASSSTPIDRDYSPLHF.